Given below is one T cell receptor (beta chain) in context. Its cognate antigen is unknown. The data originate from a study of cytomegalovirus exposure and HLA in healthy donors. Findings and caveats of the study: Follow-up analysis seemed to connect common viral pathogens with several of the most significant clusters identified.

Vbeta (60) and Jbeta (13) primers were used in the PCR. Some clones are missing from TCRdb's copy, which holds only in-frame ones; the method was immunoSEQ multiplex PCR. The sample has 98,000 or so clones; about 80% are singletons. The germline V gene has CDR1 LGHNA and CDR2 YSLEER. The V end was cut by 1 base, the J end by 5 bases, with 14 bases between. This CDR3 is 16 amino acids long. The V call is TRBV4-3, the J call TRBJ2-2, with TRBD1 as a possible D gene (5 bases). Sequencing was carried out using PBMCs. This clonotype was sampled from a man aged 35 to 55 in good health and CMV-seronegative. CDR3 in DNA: TGCGCCAGCAGCCAAGGAACCCAGGGAAAAACCGGGGAGCTGTTTTTT. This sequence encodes CASSQGTQGKTGELFF.